The text below deals with one TCR beta chain. Its antigen is still unknown. Nothing much larger sits one base from this clone, and base qualities are not available. These data originate in a study of blood T cells in healthy people across ages (dated by TCRdb to between 2014 and 2017). Background on the whole study: Template switching captured roughly one uniquely barcoded TCR beta cDNA molecule per two T cells in model experiments. The study measured age-related changes in TCR beta repertoire diversity using deep sequencing normalized with unique cDNA molecular identifiers. The donors were split into four age groups: young (average around 15 years), middle-aged (39), aged (approximately 60) and long-lived (over 75). To avoid experimental bias, donors of different ages were distributed randomly across sequencing lanes. Using the same blood draw, the study looked at two additional independent replicas of 1 million unique cDNA reads for two donors, one aged 18 to 30 and the other aged 80 or older. The full study reports these points: Since profiling was done on bulk unsorted PBMCs, naive and antigen-experienced compartments could not be conclusively compared. Observed TCR beta diversity per million T cells fell roughly linearly with age, and a significant reduction was already apparent by age around 36. Compared with the aged group, more naive CD4+ T cells, fewer expanded clones and increased TCR diversity were shown by the long-lived group, suggesting age selection. The percentage of naive T cells measured by flow cytometry correlated strongly with observed TCR beta diversity. The CMV infection status of donors was not known, potentially confounding age-related changes in expanded clonotypes. Total diversity estimates from one million sequenced T cells were considered lower bounds and underestimates.

The CDR3 measures 13 amino acids from cysteine to phenylalanine. The CDR3 DNA has 39 bases and is translated from base 1. Relative to germline, V is 2 bases shorter and J is 5 bases shorter, with 10 bases between their ends. Via the germline V gene (reference sequence), CDR1 is LGHDT and CDR2 YNNKEL. The donors were roughly 39 Caucasian individuals from Russia, aged 6 to 90 years, who were systemically healthy. Each donor gave roughly 9 milliliters of peripheral blood, drawn into EDTA-treated Vacutainer tubes. Ficoll-Paque density-gradient centrifugation was used to isolate PBMCs, with at least 6.5 million per sample. Total RNA was extracted from PBMCs with Trizol reagent, with at least 6 micrograms obtained per sample. For every donor, an aliquot of PBMCs went through flow cytometry to measure the percentages of naive CD45RAhigh/CD27high T cells. The protocol used for the library was 5' RACE. For sequencing, an Illumina HiSeq 2500 was employed. A second about 6 to 11 cycle PCR used a sample-barcoded 5' primer and a J-beta primer mix. Each TCR beta cDNA molecule received a unique molecular identifier from a template-switch 5' adaptor carrying 12 random nucleotides. At least 3 million CDR3-containing paired-end reads were obtained from each sample. The Mint cDNA synthesis kit, primed by a TRBC-specific oligonucleotide, was used to synthesize first-strand cDNA from all RNA. Following uracil-DNA glycosylase treatment, a first 18-cycle PCR with universal primers M1SS and BC2_uni_R was performed on all cDNA. From the authors' description of their analysis: Each sample was normalized by randomly selecting 1 million high-quality reads, each carrying a distinct molecular identifier. Reads with shared molecular identifiers were discarded instead of being binned into consensus sequences. MiTCR, run with a Q25 quality threshold and the strictest error-elimination algorithm, handled CDR3 identification, clonotype clustering and error correction. Lower-bound total TCR beta diversity was estimated with a nonparametric unseen species model using Euler transformation. TCRdb trimmed public reads at Q25 via fastp, called clones via MiXCR and kept in-frame beta chains. Every CDR3 protein is listed once, alongside the most common genes and DNA of its rows. TCRdb, not the authors, supplied the V and J calls. The sample includes about 1 million distinct CDR3 sequences, with 40% to 55% observed a single time. Jointly, the top ten make up 18% of the sample.

Rearrangement joined TRBV3-1 to TRBJ2-7; the D gene cannot be named for sure. Material for sequencing was blood. This sequence originates from a woman aged 55-69 years in good health. Here is the DNA: TGTGCCAGCAGCCAATCCTTGAGAAACGAGCAGTACTTC. Its product reads: CASSQSLRNEQYF.